The source of this TCR beta chain is a study of blood T cell repertoires in COVID-19. The overall study: Collection of acute and convalescent COVID-19 samples took place in the United States, Italy and Spain. T cells, B-cell-depleted T cells, or PBMCs provided the cDNA or gDNA that served as material.

Enrollees, roughly 18 to 95 years old, lived in 20 to 25 US areas. Donors of Cohort 3 who recovered were those that had two negative PCRs, clearance, or symptom resolution. Generated by immunoSEQ multiplex PCR, the TCRdb table keeps only in-frame clones and is missing some. The data hold some 400,000 clones, with 85% to 90% observed a single time. The origin of this receptor is a young man who had recovered from COVID-19. Sequencing used PBMCs or T cells enriched from blood (not recorded which).

In DNA, the CDR3 is TGTGCCAGCAGCTTAATATCTCTAGCGGAAGCCGAATACGAGCAGTACTTC. This encodes CASSLISLAEAEYEQYF. The chain has TRBV11-2 and TRBJ2-7, with 7 bases identical to TRBD2. CDR3 size: 17 residues. V was clipped by 2 bases and J by 4 bases; unmatched bases: 14. Germline CDR1 and CDR2: SGHAT and FQNNGV. Variable domain in full (rest from reference TRBV11-2 and TRBJ2-7): EAGVAQSPRYKIIEKRQSVAFWCNPISGHATLYWYQQILGQGPKLLIQFQNNGVVDDSQLPKDRFSAERLKGVDSTLKIQPAKLEDSAVYLCASSLISLAEAEYEQYFGPGTRLTVT.